The 24 T cell receptor beta chains presented below share a single source sample, sequenced in a study of T cell responses to AZD1222 COVID-19 vaccine. Sequenced by immunoSEQ multiplex PCR; TCRdb stores in-frame clones only, minus some. The sample lists 100,000 to 150,000 clones, about 94% occurring once. Here the sequenced sample was peripheral blood, taken on day 0 of AZD1222 vaccination. The receptor source for this set is an adult in good health.

V usage is TRBV6-5 and J usage is TRBJ2-2; perhaps TRBD2 as D (6 bases). The V end lost 2 bases, the J end lost 7 bases, and 14 bases lay between the germline ends. The germline gives CDR1 MNHEY, CDR2 SVGAGI. The CDR3 sequence is 15 residues long. CDR3 DNA sequence: TGTGCCAGCAGTTACGGCTGGGAGGATGGCGGGGAGCTGTTTTTT. Protein: CASSYGWEDGGELFF.

The V and J genes are TRBV5-5 and TRBJ1-1, with TRBD1 identical over 7 bases. This CDR3 is 14 amino acids long. The V segment lost 2 bases and the J segment 1 base; nucleotides outside the gene matches: 2. Germline V CDR1 and CDR2: SGHKS, YYEKEE (reference sequence). The CDR3 loop is CASSFGTANTEAFF. The CDR3 region has the DNA TGTGCCAGCAGCTTTGGGACAGCGAACACTGAAGCTTTCTTT.

The CDR3 nucleotides are TGTGCCAGCAGTTACTCGACCAAGGGTTGGACTGAAGCTTTCTTT. Translated: CASSYSTKGWTEAFF. The J gene is TRBJ1-1, the V gene TRBV6-5; D is unclear. There are 15 residues in the CDR3. Germline V gene lookup returns CDR1 MNHEY and CDR2 SVGAGI. V was clipped by 0 bases and J by 5 bases, with 13 bases between them.

This clone was counted only a few times. V usage is TRBV12-5 and J usage is TRBJ2-2; D possibly uses TRBD1 or TRBD2 (5 bases each). Trimming cost V 5 bases and J 7 bases, with 14 bases left between them. CDR1 and CDR2 from the germline V gene are LGHNT and FRNRAP. This CDR3 contains 14 residues. In DNA form, the CDR3 reads TGTGCTAGTGGTCTTGGGGCGGGCGGCGGGGAGCTGTTTTTT. Residues: CASGLGAGGGELFF. Full variable domain (rest looked up from reference TRBV12-5 and TRBJ2-2): DARVTQTPRHKVTEMGQEVTMRCQPILGHNTVFWYRQTMMQGLELLAYFRNRAPLDDSGMPKDRFSAEMPDATLATLKIQPSEPRDSAVYFCASGLGAGGGELFFGEGSRLTVL.

This chain links TRBV12-3 or TRBV12-4 with TRBJ2-1; no reliable D call. The V end lost 5 bases, the J end lost 8 bases, and 7 bases lay between the germline ends. The CDR3 sequence is 11 residues long. The CDR3 coding sequence is TGTGCCAGCAGTCCTAGGGATGAGCAGTTCTTC. It translates to CASSPRDEQFF.

This clone came up a few times. The rearrangement uses TRBV4-2 and TRBJ2-3; D is perhaps TRBD1 (5 bases). The length of the CDR3 is 20 residues. CDR1 is LGHNA and CDR2 is YNFKEQ in the germline V gene. V gave up 2 bases and J gave up 2 bases, with 26 bases separating them. In DNA form, the CDR3 reads TGTGCCAGCAGCCAACCTACCTTACCTTGGGCAGGGCACACCACAGATACGCAGTATTTT. Its translation is CASSQPTLPWAGHTTDTQYF.

The chain recombines TRBV15 with TRBJ2-7; no reliable D call. The V gene's germline CDR1 is LNHNV and CDR2 YYDKDF (reference sequence). The germline V and J ends were trimmed by 11 bases and 3 bases, with 17 bases remaining between them. This CDR3 comprises 13 residues. The CDR3 is CASRDPSRYEQYF. CDR3 nucleotide sequence: TGTGCCTCCCGTGATCCTAGTCGCTACGAGCAGTACTTC.

This clone came up once. V usage is TRBV4-2 and J usage is TRBJ2-1; D is unclear. The CDR3 runs to 14 residues. Germline V CDR1 and CDR2: LGHNA, YNFKEQ. V dropped 4 bases and J dropped 8 bases, with 15 bases sitting between them. The CDR3 DNA is TGTGCCAGCAGCCCCTCGGCCCTTCGGGATGAGCAGTTCTTC. Its protein is CASSPSALRDEQFF.

The CDR3 is CASSPRDSGVGAFF. CDR3 nucleotides: TGTGCCAGCTCACCACGAGATTCGGGGGTGGGAGCTTTCTTT. The chain couples TRBV18 to TRBJ1-1; D is possibly TRBD1 (5 bases). This CDR3 contains 14 residues. Trimming shortened V by 1 base and J by 10 bases, and 16 bases separated the two germline ends. The germline V gene has CDR1 KGHSH and CDR2 LQKENI. Full variable domain (missing parts from reference TRBV18 and TRBJ1-1): NAGVMQNPRHLVRRRGQEARLRCSPMKGHSHVYWYRQLPEEGLKFMVYLQKENIIDESGMPKERFSAEFPKEGPSILRIQQVVRGDSAAYFCASSPRDSGVGAFFGQGTRLTVV.

J is TRBJ2-2 and V is TRBV7-2, with TRBD2 matching over 8 bases. CDR3 length: 18 residues. Trimming at V came to 1 base and at J to 3 bases, leaving 10 bases not matched to a gene. The germline CDR1 and CDR2 sequences are SGHTA and FQGNSA. This CDR3 reads CASSLVWTSRYYTGELFF. CDR3 coding DNA: TGTGCCAGCAGCTTAGTTTGGACTAGCAGATATTACACCGGGGAGCTGTTTTTT.

CDR3 sequence reads: CASSLEDTSGNTIYF. The CDR3 nucleotides read TGTGCCAGCAGCTTGGAGGACACCTCTGGAAACACCATATATTTT. The rearrangement uses TRBV5-5 and TRBJ1-3; TRBD1 is a possible D gene (5 bases). Germline CDR1 SGHKS, CDR2 YYEKEE (reference sequence). This CDR3 is built from 15 residues. Trimming removed 0 bases from V and 0 bases from J, with 7 bases in between.

V gene TRBV18 combines with J gene TRBJ1-2; D gene uncertain. V lost 3 bases, J lost 3 bases, and 17 bases lay in between. The CDR3 extends over 16 amino acids. CDR1 and CDR2 from the germline V gene are KGHSH and LQKENI. As DNA, the CDR3 is TGTGCCAGCTCACCGGTATTGTCGCCTATGGACTATGGCTACACCTTC. Its protein product is CASSPVLSPMDYGYTF.

The chain carries TRBV12-5 and TRBJ2-5, with D perhaps TRBD2 (5 bases). V was clipped by 1 base and J by 0 bases, with 15 bases between them. Germline loops: CDR1 LGHNT, CDR2 FRNRAP. The CDR3 loop spans 17 amino acids. The CDR3 protein is CASGLEFAGQHQETQYF. CDR3 DNA: TGTGCTAGTGGTTTGGAATTCGCGGGCCAGCACCAAGAGACCCAGTACTTC.

The genes are TRBV6-6 and TRBJ1-2; D unresolved. The CDR3 runs 15 residues. V was cut by 5 bases and J by 2 bases, with 15 bases left in between. Germline V lookup: CDR1 MNHNY, CDR2 SVGAGI (reference sequence). CDR3: CASSPGWGPNYGYTF. The CDR3 region has the DNA TGTGCCAGCAGTCCTGGGTGGGGTCCCAACTATGGCTACACCTTC.

V is TRBV7-9 and J is TRBJ1-2; no clear D gene. Trimming removed 4 bases at V and 3 bases at J, with 6 bases between. This CDR3 contains 12 residues. Looked up from germline, CDR1 is SEHNR and CDR2 is FQNEAQ (reference sequence). The CDR3 bases are TGTGCCAGCAGCTCCGGAGACTATGGCTACACCTTC. As protein: CASSSGDYGYTF.

The rearrangement links TRBV12-3 or TRBV12-4 to TRBJ2-2; the D is unclear. This CDR3 region has 12 residues. V was cut by 6 bases and J by 1 base, with 3 bases left in between. CDR3 in DNA: TGTGCCAGCAGCCAGAACACCGGGGAGCTGTTTTTT. Amino acids: CASSQNTGELFF.

V and J are TRBV15 and TRBJ2-2; D is ambiguous. The V and J ends lost 0 bases and 7 bases respectively, with 6 bases between them. The CDR3 extends over 13 amino acids. Germline V gene data show CDR1 as LNHNV and CDR2 as YYDKDF (reference sequence). The CDR3 loop is CATSREGDGELFF. CDR3 bases: TGTGCCACCAGCAGAGAAGGAGACGGGGAGCTGTTTTTT. The full variable domain, completed using reference TRBV15 and TRBJ2-2, is DAMVIQNPRYQVTQFGKPVTLSCSQTLNHNVMYWYQQKSSQAPKLLFHYYDKDFNNEADTPDNFQSRRPNTSFCFLDIRSPGLGDTAMYLCATSREGDGELFFGEGSRLTVL.

The chain uses TRBV10-3 and TRBJ2-7; TRBD1 matches 8 bases. With 8 bases clipped from V and 3 bases from J, the junction kept 9 bases outside the gene matches. Germline CDR1 ENHRY, CDR2 SYGVKD. The CDR3 totals 14 residues. The CDR3 DNA reads as TGTGCCATCGGGGGACAGGATATCAACTACGAGCAGTACTTC. Its translation: CAIGGQDINYEQYF.

To note about this clone: One end of the junction fails to match germline, which may point to a read error. The V call is TRBV18, the J call TRBJ2-7; 8 positions agree with TRBD1. The CDR3 is made up of 16 amino acids. From germline, CDR1 is KGHSH and CDR2 LQKENI. Here the CDR3 reads CASSPPLGTGSNEQYF. CDR3 coding DNA: TGTGCCAGCTCCCCACCATTGGGGACAGGTAGCAACGAGCAGTACTTC.

The DNA for the CDR3 is TGTGCCAGCTCACTGGGGACAGAGTACAATGAGCAGTTCTTC. Translation: CASSLGTEYNEQFF. The chain has TRBV18 and TRBJ2-1; 7 nucleotides agree with TRBD1. V gave up 4 bases and J gave up 4 bases; unmatched junction bases: 4. In germline, CDR1 is KGHSH, CDR2 LQKENI. The CDR3 extends over 14 amino acids.

The chain employs TRBV5-6 and TRBJ2-1; TRBD2 matches at 10 bases. Germline CDR1 SGHDT, CDR2 YYEEEE. CDR3 length: 14 amino acids. V was clipped by 5 bases and J by 8 bases; unmatched bases: 7. The CDR3 coding sequence is TGTGCCAGCAGTATAGCGGGAGGTGACGATGAGCAGTTCTTC. Translating it yields CASSIAGGDDEQFF.

The chain is built from TRBV5-1 and TRBJ2-7, with D tentatively TRBD1 (7 bases). The CDR3 consists of 16 residues. Germline CDR1 SGHRS, CDR2 YFSETQ. The germline V and J ends were trimmed by 4 bases and 4 bases, with 21 bases remaining between them. CDR3 protein: CASSPGVGGSGYEQYF. The CDR3 DNA sequence: TGCGCCAGCAGCCCTGGCGTAGGGGGCAGCGGGTACGAGCAGTACTTC. The whole variable domain, remainder taken from reference TRBV5-1 and TRBJ2-7, is KAGVTQTPRYLIKTRGQQVTLSCSPISGHRSVSWYQQTPGQGLQFLFEYFSETQRNKGNFPGRFSGRQFSNSRSEMNVSTLELGDSALYLCASSPGVGGSGYEQYFGPGTRLTVT.

The CDR3 loop is CASSLQANTEAFF. CDR3 coding DNA: TGTGCCAGTAGTCTACAGGCTAACACTGAAGCTTTCTTT. The chain is built from TRBV19 and TRBJ1-1; weak D call: TRBD1 (5 bases). The CDR3 is 13 residues long. V lost 5 bases, J lost 2 bases, and 9 bases lay in between. Germline V gene data show CDR1 as LNHDA and CDR2 as SQIVND (reference sequence).

J is TRBJ2-7 and V is TRBV28; D is unresolved. Trimming removed 1 base from V and 6 bases from J, with 7 bases in between. The CDR3 runs to 12 residues. Germline CDR1 reads MDHEN; CDR2 reads SYDVKM. In nucleotides, the CDR3 is TGTGCCAGCAGTTTATTTCCCGGCGAGCAGTACTTC. It yields the protein CASSLFPGEQYF.